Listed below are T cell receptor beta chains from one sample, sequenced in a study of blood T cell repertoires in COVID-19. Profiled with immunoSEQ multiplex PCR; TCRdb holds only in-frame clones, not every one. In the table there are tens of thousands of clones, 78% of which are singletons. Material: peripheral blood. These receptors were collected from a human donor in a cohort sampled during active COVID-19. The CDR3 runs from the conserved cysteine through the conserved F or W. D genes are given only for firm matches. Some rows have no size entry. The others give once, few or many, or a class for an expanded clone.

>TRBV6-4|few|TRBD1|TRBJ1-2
TGTGCCAGCAGTGCCACGGAGGCAGGGGGATATGGCTACACCTTC
CASSATEAGGYGYTF
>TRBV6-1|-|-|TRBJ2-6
TGTGCCAGCAGTGAAGTGGGTATGGGCTATGGGGCCAACGTCCTGACTTTC
CASSEVGMGYGANVLTF
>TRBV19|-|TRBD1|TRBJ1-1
TGTGCCAGTAGTACAATGCCGGGACAGATGAACACTGAAGCTTTCTTT
CASSTMPGQMNTEAFF
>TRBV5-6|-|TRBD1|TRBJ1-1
TGTGCCAGCACCCCTCGGACAGGATCCCCGAACACTGAAGCTTTCTTT
CASTPRTGSPNTEAFF
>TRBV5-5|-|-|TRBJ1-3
TGTGCCAGCAGCCAGATCACATCCGCAGGAAACACCATATATTTT
CASSQITSAGNTIYF
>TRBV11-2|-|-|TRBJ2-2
TGTGCCAGCAGCTTAGCTGGGTTCGGCAGGGTAGGCGGGGAGCTGTTTTTT
CASSLAGFGRVGGELFF
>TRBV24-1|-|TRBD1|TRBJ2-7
TGTGCCACCAGCGGGGACAGCTACGAGCAGTACTTC
CATSGDSYEQYF
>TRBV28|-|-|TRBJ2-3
TGTGCCAGCAGTTTAAGGGGGTGGCAGACCGACACAGATACGCAGTATTTT
CASSLRGWQTDTDTQYF
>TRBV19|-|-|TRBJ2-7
TGTGCCAGTAGTATCTCTTCTATCCGCGAGCAGTACTTC
CASSISSIREQYF
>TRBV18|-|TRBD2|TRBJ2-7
TGTGCCAGCTCACCACCGGGGGGGAACGAGCAGTACTTC
CASSPPGGNEQYF
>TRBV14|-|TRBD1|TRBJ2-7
TGTGCCAGCAGCCAACGCGACAGGGTAAGCTACGAGCAGTACTTC
CASSQRDRVSYEQYF
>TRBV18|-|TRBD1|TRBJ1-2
TGTGCCAGCTCACCACGGACAGGTGAGAACTATGGCTACACCTTC
CASSPRTGENYGYTF
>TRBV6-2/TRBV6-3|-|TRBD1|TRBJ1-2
TGTGCCAGCAGTTCAGTGGGGACAGGGAACAACTATGGCTACACCTTC
CASSSVGTGNNYGYTF
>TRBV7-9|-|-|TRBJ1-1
TGTGCCAGCAGCAAAAGGGACAAACAAGGAGCGAACACTGAAGCTTTCTTT
CASSKRDKQGANTEAFF
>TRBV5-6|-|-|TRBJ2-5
TGTGCCAGCAGCTTGACAGGAGGGGAGACCCAGTACTTC
CASSLTGGETQYF
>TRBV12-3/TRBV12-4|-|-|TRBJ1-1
TGTGCCAGCAGTTTACCGCCAGGCGAAGCTTTCTTT
CASSLPPGEAFF
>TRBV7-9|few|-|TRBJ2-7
TGTGCCAGCAGCTCCACGGGATACGAGCAGTACTTC
CASSSTGYEQYF
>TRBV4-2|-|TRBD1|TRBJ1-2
TGTGCCAGCAGCACCGCCTTCGGGACAGGGGACTCTGGCTACACCTTC
CASSTAFGTGDSGYTF